Below are 21 T cell receptor beta chains sequenced from a single sample in a study of vaccination effects on CD4 cells after COVID-19. Clones were sequenced by immunoSEQ multiplex PCR, and TCRdb holds only the in-frame ones, with some missing. The sample records about 81,000 clones, under 85% being singletons. No antigen is known for these receptors. Within the ViraFEST assay, antigen-specific CD4+ T cells underwent expansion with viral peptide pools prior to sequencing. Having been cultured for less than 13 days, the cells underwent CD4+ T cell isolation. Participants received two doses of either the BNT162b2 or mRNA-1273 vaccine. The specimen comprised CD4+ T cells from PBMCs cultured with HCoV-OC43 spike peptides, sampled after COVID-19 vaccination. As to subset: HCoV-OC43 spike overlapping peptide pool stimulation. All receptors derive from a human donor who received a COVID-19 vaccine.

The CDR3 region is CASGLVSILAGGNLHETQYF. In DNA form, the CDR3 reads TGTGCTAGTGGTTTGGTATCTATATTGGCGGGGGGAAACCTCCATGAGACCCAGTACTTC. The chain joins TRBV12-5 to TRBJ2-5; 8 bases map to TRBD2. The germline CDR1 and CDR2 sequences are LGHNT and FRNRAP. Losses at the gene ends were 0 bases for V and 5 bases for J; bases not matched to a gene: 20. The CDR3 has 20 residues.

The rearrangement links TRBV19 to TRBJ1-5, with 9 positions matching TRBD1. In germline, CDR1 is LNHDA, CDR2 SQIVND (reference sequence). This CDR3 is built from 14 residues. J lost 9 bases, V lost 10 bases, and 13 bases had no gene match. CDR3 protein: CATATGGPIRPQHF. Here the CDR3 DNA reads TGTGCCACCGCGACAGGGGGTCCGATACGGCCCCAGCATTTT.

The chain has TRBV11-2 and TRBJ2-7; no definite D call. The V and J ends lost 6 bases and 2 bases respectively, with 17 bases between them. Germline loops: CDR1 SGHAT, CDR2 FQNNGV. The CDR3 contains 15 residues. The CDR3 protein is CASRTNLGSPYEQYV. The CDR3 DNA reads as TGTGCCAGCAGAACAAATCTGGGTTCTCCCTACGAGCAGTACGTC.

The chain is built from TRBV9 and TRBJ2-5; tentative D call: TRBD1 (6 bases). V shed 5 bases and J shed 5 bases, with 16 bases lying between them. The CDR3 contains 14 residues. CDR1 and CDR2 from the germline V gene are SGDLS and YYNGEE. CDR3 sequence reads: CASSGTLGVETQYF. CDR3 bases: TGTGCCAGCAGTGGGACATTAGGGGTGGAGACCCAGTACTTC.

The rearrangement links TRBV18 to TRBJ1-5; possible D gene TRBD1, 6 bases. Germline V gene data show CDR1 as KGHSH and CDR2 as LQKENI. The CDR3 has 15 residues. Trimming cost V 3 bases and J 6 bases, with 15 bases left between them. This chain's CDR3 is CASSPGRTGTQPQHF. The CDR3 DNA reads as TGTGCCAGCTCACCGGGGCGAACAGGGACTCAGCCCCAGCATTTT.

This clone has just one count. This chain links TRBV12-3 or TRBV12-4 with TRBJ1-5; 7 bases line up with TRBD1. The CDR3 spans 13 residues. Unmatched junction bases numbered 2, after V lost 7 bases and J lost 2 bases. The CDR3 region has the DNA TGTGCCAGCAAAGGACAGGGCAATCAGCCCCAGCATTTT. Protein: CASKGQGNQPQHF.

This sequence joins TRBV10-2 and TRBJ1-5; 8 nucleotides agree with TRBD1. Germline V gene data show CDR1 as WSHSY and CDR2 as SAAADI. V dropped 4 bases and J dropped 7; count of bases not matched to a gene: 3. The length of the CDR3 is 13 residues. The CDR3 spells CASSGQGSQPQHF. As DNA, the CDR3 is TGCGCCAGCAGTGGACAGGGGTCGCAGCCCCAGCATTTT.

This chain uses TRBV12-3 or TRBV12-4 with TRBJ1-6; D not resolved. With 5 bases removed from V and 6 bases from J, the gap between germline ends came to 8 bases. CDR3 length: 13 amino acids. The CDR3 spells CASSRQFNSPLHF. CDR3 sequence (DNA): TGTGCCAGCAGTCGGCAGTTTAATTCACCCCTCCACTTT.

The rearrangement links TRBV29-1 to TRBJ1-5; no definite D call. The CDR3 is 13 amino acids. Trimming removed 3 bases from V and 2 bases from J, with 8 bases in between. The germline gives CDR1 SQVTM, CDR2 ANQGSEA. DNA of the CDR3: TGCAGCGTTGATAACGGCGGCAATCAGCCCCAGCATTTT. This gives the protein CSVDNGGNQPQHF. Full variable domain (rest looked up from reference TRBV29-1 and TRBJ1-5): SAVISQKPSRDICQRGTSLTIQCQVDSQVTMMFWYRQQPGQSLTLIATANQGSEATYESGFVIDKFPISRPNLTFSTLTVSNMSPEDSSIYLCSVDNGGNQPQHFGDGTRLSIL.

The J gene is TRBJ1-5, the V gene TRBV2; tentatively, D is TRBD1 (6 bases). Trimming removed 2 bases from V and 7 bases from J, with 15 bases in between. Germline CDR1 reads SNHLY; CDR2 reads FYNNEI. The CDR3 runs 15 residues. The CDR3 region has the DNA TGTGCCAGCAGTGAAATCGCAGGGGTGGGACAGCCCCAGCATTTT. Translation gives CASSEIAGVGQPQHF.

The J gene is TRBJ1-5, the V gene TRBV6-5, with D perhaps TRBD1 (6 bases). V lost 6 bases to trimming and J lost 4 bases, with 10 bases between them. CDR1 is MNHEY and CDR2 is SVGAGI in the germline V gene. CDR3 length: 13 residues. The CDR3 spells CASSATGNQPQHF. CDR3 DNA sequence: TGTGCCAGCAGCGCTACAGGGAATCAGCCCCAGCATTTT.

This rearrangement joins TRBV7-2 to TRBJ1-2; D ambiguous. The V end lost 1 base, the J end lost 7 bases, and 10 bases lay between the germline ends. The CDR3 length is 13 residues. Germline CDR1 is SGHTA and CDR2 is FQGNSA. The CDR3 reads CASSLGGWRGYTF. The CDR3 DNA reads as TGTGCCAGCAGCTTAGGCGGTTGGCGTGGCTACACCTTC.

This chain joins TRBV7-2 and TRBJ1-2, with D uncertain. V lost 2 bases and J lost 1, with 5 bases in between. This CDR3 is built from 13 residues. The germline V gene encodes CDR1 SGHTA and CDR2 FQGNSA. CDR3 loop: CASSLTLNYGYTF. The CDR3 coding sequence is TGTGCCAGCAGCTTAACACTTAACTATGGCTACACCTTC.

In DNA, the CDR3 is TGTGCCATCAGTAAGACAGGGGCCGGGGAGCTGTTTTTT. Protein sequence: CAISKTGAGELFF. The rearrangement links TRBV10-3 to TRBJ2-2; 8 bases are a match to TRBD1. The germline gives CDR1 ENHRY, CDR2 SYGVKD. V shed 5 bases, J shed 6 bases, and the junction held 2 bases outside the gene matches. The CDR3 loop spans 13 amino acids.

The J gene is TRBJ1-5, the V gene TRBV7-2, with D uncertain. This CDR3 comprises 16 residues. Per the germline V gene, CDR1 is SGHTA and CDR2 is FQGNSA. The V and J ends lost 1 base and 0 bases respectively, with 10 bases between them. The CDR3 DNA is TGTGCCAGCAGCTTAGTGCCCGGGGATAGCAATCAGCCCCAGCATTTT. This encodes CASSLVPGDSNQPQHF.

J is TRBJ1-1 and V is TRBV24-1; tentatively, D is TRBD1 (6 bases). The V and J ends lost 4 bases and 5 bases respectively, with 7 bases between them. The CDR3 extends over 12 amino acids. Germline V gene lookup returns CDR1 KGHDR and CDR2 SFDVKD. CDR3 sequence reads: CATSETGTEAFF. The CDR3 nucleotides read TGTGCCACCAGTGAAACAGGGACTGAAGCTTTCTTT.

The chain couples TRBV29-1 to TRBJ1-4, with D possibly being TRBD1 (6 bases). Germline-derived CDR1 and CDR2 are SQVTM and ANQGSEA. The CDR3 contains 15 residues. Trimming stripped 3 bases from V and 3 bases from J, with 14 bases between. The chain's CDR3 is CSVEFAGGPNEKLFF. For the CDR3, the DNA is TGCAGCGTTGAGTTCGCTGGGGGGCCTAATGAAAAACTGTTTTTT.

The chain combines TRBV19 with TRBJ1-2, with 8 bases matching TRBD1. Unmatched junction bases numbered 9, after V lost 5 bases and J lost 1 base. The CDR3 covers 16 residues. In germline, CDR1 is LNHDA, CDR2 SQIVND (reference sequence). CDR3 DNA sequence: TGTGCCAGTAGTCCTACCGACAGGGGAGGTAACTATGGCTACACCTTC. It specifies CASSPTDRGGNYGYTF.

The chain is built from TRBV19 and TRBJ1-1, with TRBD1 matching 11 bases. The V gene's germline CDR1 is LNHDA and CDR2 SQIVND (reference sequence). The CDR3 extends over 16 amino acids. After removal of 7 bases from V and 5 bases from J, the junction contained 12 bases not matched to a gene. In DNA, the CDR3 is TGTGCCAGTATCCGAGGACAGGGGGCTGTTAGTACTGAAGCTTTCTTT. Amino acid sequence: CASIRGQGAVSTEAFF.

The chain has TRBV4-1 and TRBJ2-6; tentatively, D is TRBD1 (6 bases). Germline loops: CDR1 MGHRA, CDR2 YSYEKL. This CDR3 is built from 17 residues. V was shortened by 4 bases and J by 1 base, with 14 bases between the two germline ends. For the CDR3, the DNA is TGCGCCAGCAGCCCCACAGGGAGAGGATCTGGGGCCAACGTCCTGACTTTC. Translating gives CASSPTGRGSGANVLTF.

The chain combines TRBV6-5 with TRBJ2-2, with 10 bases aligning to TRBD1. Germline V gene lookup returns CDR1 MNHEY and CDR2 SVGAGI. V gave up 5 bases and J gave up 6 bases; unmatched junction bases: 6. The CDR3 loop spans 15 amino acids. CDR3 DNA sequence: TGTGCCAGCAGTCGACAGGGGGCACTCGCCGGGGAGCTGTTTTTT. This encodes CASSRQGALAGELFF.